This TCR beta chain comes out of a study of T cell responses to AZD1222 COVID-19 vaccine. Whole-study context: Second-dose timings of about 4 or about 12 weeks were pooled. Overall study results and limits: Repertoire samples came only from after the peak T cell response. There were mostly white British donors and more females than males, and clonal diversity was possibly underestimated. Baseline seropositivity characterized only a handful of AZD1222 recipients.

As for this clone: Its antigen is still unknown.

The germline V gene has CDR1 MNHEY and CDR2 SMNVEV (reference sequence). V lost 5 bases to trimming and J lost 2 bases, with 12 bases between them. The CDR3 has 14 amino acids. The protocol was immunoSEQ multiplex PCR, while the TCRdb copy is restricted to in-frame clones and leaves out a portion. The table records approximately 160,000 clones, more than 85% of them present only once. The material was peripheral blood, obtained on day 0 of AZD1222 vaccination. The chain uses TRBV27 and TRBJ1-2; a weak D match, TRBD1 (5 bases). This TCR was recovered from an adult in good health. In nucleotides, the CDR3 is TGTGCCAGCAGTAGGGACTTCGGGAACTATGGCTACACCTTC. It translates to CASSRDFGNYGYTF.